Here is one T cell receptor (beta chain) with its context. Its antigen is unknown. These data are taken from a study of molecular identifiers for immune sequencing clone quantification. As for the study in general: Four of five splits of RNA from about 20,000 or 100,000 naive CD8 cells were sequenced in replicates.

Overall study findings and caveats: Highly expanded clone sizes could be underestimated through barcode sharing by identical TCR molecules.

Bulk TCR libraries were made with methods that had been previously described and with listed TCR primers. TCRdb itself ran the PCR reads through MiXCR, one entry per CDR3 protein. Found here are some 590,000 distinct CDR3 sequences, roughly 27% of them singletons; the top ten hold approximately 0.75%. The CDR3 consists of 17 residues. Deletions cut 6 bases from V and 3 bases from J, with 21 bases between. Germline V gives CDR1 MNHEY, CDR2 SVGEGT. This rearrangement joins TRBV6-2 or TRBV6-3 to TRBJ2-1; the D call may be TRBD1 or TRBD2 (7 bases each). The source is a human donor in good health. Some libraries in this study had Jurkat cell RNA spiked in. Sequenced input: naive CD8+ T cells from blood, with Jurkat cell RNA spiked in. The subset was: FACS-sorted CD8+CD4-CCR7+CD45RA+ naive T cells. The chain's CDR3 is CASREQTGEGYYNEQFF. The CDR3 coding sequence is TGTGCCAGCAGAGAGCAAACAGGGGAGGGGTACTACAATGAGCAGTTCTTC.